A selection of T cell receptor beta chains follows, all from one sample in a study of T cell repertoires in cytomegalovirus infection. TCRdb reanalysed the reads using MiXCR and keeps one entry per CDR3 protein. The data contain hundreds of thousands of distinct CDR3 sequences, approximately 24% of them singletons. Input material: CD8+ T cells from PBMCs. All receptors come from a human donor in good health (CMV status not recorded). Some clones in this sample may be carry-over from other donors' samples. The CDR3 runs from the conserved cysteine through the conserved F or W. D genes are given only for firm matches. Not every row has a clone size; where given, it reads once, few, many or a size class.

size	V	D	J	CDR3	DNA
few	TRBV6-4	TRBD1	TRBJ1-1	CASSDVRDRRTEAFF	TGTGCCAGCAGTGACGTACGGGACAGGAGGACTGAAGCTTTCTTT
few	TRBV7-6	.	TRBJ1-2	CAISLPRGGGHYGYTF	TGTGCCATCTCCTTACCCCGGGGGGGGGGCCACTATGGCTACACCTTC
few	TRBV12-3/TRBV12-4	.	TRBJ2-3	CASSLSARISSTDTQYF	TGTGCCAGCAGTTTGAGCGCACGGATTAGTAGCACAGATACGCAGTATTTT
few	TRBV4-1	TRBD2	TRBJ2-2	CASSQSGGAGGELFF	TGCGCCAGCAGCCAGAGCGGGGGGGCCGGCGGGGAGCTGTTTTTT
few	TRBV27	TRBD1	TRBJ2-1	CASRHWDRTPNEQFF	TGTGCCTCTCGTCATTGGGACAGGACCCCCAATGAGCAGTTCTTC
few	TRBV28	.	TRBJ2-3	CASSFPRGPDTQYF	TGTGCCAGCAGTTTCCCCAGAGGCCCAGATACGCAGTATTTT
.	TRBV20-1	.	TRBJ1-1	CSARDIENTEAFF	TGCAGTGCTAGAGATATCGAGAACACTGAAGCTTTCTTT
.	TRBV15	.	TRBJ2-7	CATSREKGGGSYEQYF	TGTGCCACCAGCAGAGAGAAGGGGGGAGGCTCCTACGAGCAGTACTTC
few	TRBV29-1	.	TRBJ2-5	CSVDFSGYQETQYF	TGCAGCGTTGATTTCAGCGGGTACCAAGAGACCCAGTACTTC
.	TRBV28	TRBD2	TRBJ2-3	CASSLILAGGSADTQYF	TGTGCCAGCAGTTTAATACTAGCGGGGGGGTCGGCAGATACGCAGTATTTT
once	TRBV4-1	.	TRBJ1-1	CASSQDKNPGTEAFF	TGCGCCAGCAGCCAAGATAAGAACCCTGGCACTGAAGCTTTCTTT
many	TRBV28	TRBD2	TRBJ2-1	CASSFLRTSGVEQFF	TGTGCCAGCAGTTTCCTGCGGACTAGCGGGGTGGAGCAGTTCTTC
.	TRBV4-3	TRBD2	TRBJ2-2	CASSLAGTSGGQNTGELFF	TGCGCCAGCAGCCTTGCCGGGACTAGCGGGGGGCAGAACACCGGGGAGCTGTTTTTT
.	TRBV27	.	TRBJ2-3	CASSLDHPSEDTQYF	TGTGCCAGCAGTTTGGACCATCCCTCGGAAGATACGCAGTATTTT
many	TRBV6-2/TRBV6-3	.	TRBJ2-2	CASNPGAANTGELFF	TGTGCCAGTAACCCGGGGGCCGCGAACACCGGGGAGCTGTTTTTT
.	TRBV6-5	.	TRBJ1-1	CASSYFGSRNTEAFF	TGTGCCAGCAGTTATTTTGGGTCCCGGAACACTGAAGCTTTCTTT